These 22 T cell receptor beta chains came from one sample sequenced in a study of monozygotic twins with inflammatory bowel disease. TCRdb reprocessed the 5' RACE reads and reports one entry per CDR3 protein, with no DNA. This sample's clone table lists around 380,000 distinct CDR3 sequences. Sequenced input: blood. The receptors here all came from a human donor with ulcerative colitis or Crohn's disease, or a healthy co-twin of an affected twin (not recorded which).

This chain uses TRBV7-2 with TRBJ2-7; TCRdb gives TRBD1 as the D gene, but with no DNA this cannot be confirmed. This CDR3 region has 15 residues. Looked up from germline, CDR1 is SGHTA and CDR2 is FQGNSA. The CDR3 reads CASSLADRDTYEQYF.

The rearrangement uses TRBV20-1 and TRBJ2-1; TCRdb indicates TRBD1, and absent DNA this call remains unverified. The V gene's germline CDR1 is DFQATT and CDR2 SNEGSKA (reference sequence). The CDR3 runs 15 residues. This CDR3 is CSAPGGAGALNEQFF.

The V gene is TRBV11-2, the J gene TRBJ2-2; TCRdb indicates TRBD2, and absent DNA this call remains unverified. The CDR3 length is 15 residues. Germline CDR1 and CDR2: SGHAT and FQNNGV. The CDR3 spells CASSLEPSGTGELFF.

The chain is built from TRBV11-2 and TRBJ2-5; with no DNA, the TCRdb D assignment of TRBD1 cannot be verified. The CDR3 is 15 residues long. Germline V gene sequence: CDR1 SGHAT, CDR2 FQNNGV. The CDR3: CASSFGTRREETQYF.

The chain combines TRBV6-1 with TRBJ1-5; TCRdb outputs TRBD1, but without DNA this stays unchecked. Per germline, CDR1 MNHNS and CDR2 SASEGT. This CDR3 is 16 amino acids long. The CDR3 sequence is CASSEVWQGADQPQHF.

The J gene is TRBJ2-7, the V gene TRBV20-1; there is no DNA to check the TCRdb D call of TRBD1. CDR1 and CDR2 from the germline V gene are DFQATT and SNEGSKA (reference sequence). There are 13 residues in the CDR3. CDR3 sequence: CSALPDRAHEQYF.

This sequence joins TRBV5-1 and TRBJ1-1. CDR1 is SGHRS and CDR2 is YFSETQ in the germline V gene. The length of the CDR3 is 14 residues. The CDR3 reads CASMPSLMNTEAFF.

V and J are TRBV5-1 and TRBJ1-1; TCRdb names TRBD1, which stays unverified in the absence of DNA. This CDR3 spans 17 amino acids. From germline, CDR1 is SGHRS and CDR2 YFSETQ. The CDR3 protein is CASSSTVPPGSNTEAFF.

This rearrangement joins TRBV6-2 or TRBV6-3 to TRBJ1-2; TCRdb calls TRBD1, which cannot be checked without DNA. This CDR3 has 14 residues. Germline lookup yields CDR1 MNHEY and CDR2 SVGEGT. CDR3: CASRSYGQGYGYTF.

The chain combines TRBV7-7 with TRBJ1-5; TCRdb lists TRBD1, though no DNA is available to test this call. This CDR3 has 14 amino acids. Germline V gene sequence: CDR1 SSHAT, CDR2 FNYEAQ (reference sequence). CDR3 sequence reads: CASSLDGGYQPQHF.

The chain uses TRBV6-2 or TRBV6-3 and TRBJ2-3; the TCRdb D gene call, TRBD2, has no DNA to confirm it. The CDR3 loop spans 15 amino acids. Germline V gene data show CDR1 as MNHEY and CDR2 as SVGEGT. CDR3 region: CASSYSAGRSDTQYF.

This chain joins TRBV9 and TRBJ2-3; TCRdb reports TRBD1, a call that lacks DNA to check it against. Germline values: CDR1 SGDLS, CDR2 YYNGEE. The CDR3 is 18 residues long. CDR3: CASSPGVGGPRATDTQYF.

The chain links TRBV12-3 or TRBV12-4 to TRBJ1-1; TCRdb outputs TRBD1, but without DNA this stays unchecked. This CDR3 is built from 14 residues. This CDR3 reads CASSEQGLNTEAFF.

V gene TRBV30 combines with J gene TRBJ1-5; TCRdb's D call of TRBD1 is untestable without DNA. CDR1 is GTSNPN, CDR2 SVGIG, per germline (reference sequence). CDR3 size: 13 residues. The CDR3 sequence is CALRRQGDQPQHF. Variable domain in full (rest from reference TRBV30 and TRBJ1-5): SQTIHQWPATLVQPVGSPLSLECTVEGTSNPNLYWYRQAAGRGLQLLFYSVGIGQISSEVPQNLSASRPQDRQFILSSKKLLLSDSGFYLCALRRQGDQPQHFGDGTRLSIL.

This chain connects TRBV6-6 to TRBJ2-6; TCRdb's D call, TRBD1, is unchecked because there is no DNA. The CDR3 totals 13 residues. Germline lookup yields CDR1 MNHNY and CDR2 SVGAGI (reference sequence). The CDR3 here is CATRGPGANVLTF.

This chain uses TRBV9 with TRBJ1-6; as DNA is missing, the TRBD1 call by TCRdb cannot be tested. This CDR3 contains 14 residues. Germline CDR1 is SGDLS and CDR2 is YYNGEE. The CDR3 here is CASSAGQGRAPLHF.

The rearrangement joins TRBV5-4 to TRBJ1-1; TCRdb outputs TRBD1, but without DNA this stays unchecked. The CDR3 totals 18 residues. Germline V gives CDR1 SGHNT, CDR2 YYREEE (reference sequence). The CDR3 loop is CASSRGQGVYVGNTEAFF.

V gene TRBV3-1 combines with J gene TRBJ2-2. In germline, CDR1 is LGHDT, CDR2 YNNKEL (reference sequence). The CDR3 consists of 14 residues. The chain's CDR3 is CASSLSIVAGELFF.

This rearrangement joins TRBV4-2 to TRBJ2-2; TCRdb's assignment of TRBD2 cannot be checked, as there is no DNA. The CDR3 is made up of 13 amino acids. Germline loops: CDR1 LGHNA, CDR2 YNFKEQ. Here the CDR3 reads CASSQEAPGWVFF.

This chain uses TRBV5-1 with TRBJ2-1; TCRdb's D call, TRBD2, is unchecked because there is no DNA. CDR1 and CDR2 (germline): SGHRS, YFSETQ. This CDR3 region has 14 residues. CDR3 region: CASTKRSGINEQFF.

The chain uses TRBV5-6 and TRBJ2-5; TCRdb picks TRBD2, but there is no DNA to check that call. There are 17 residues in the CDR3. Germline loops: CDR1 SGHDT, CDR2 YYEEEE. CDR3: CASSHEGLAGVQETQYF.

The rearrangement uses TRBV4-2 and TRBJ1-2. The CDR3 covers 17 residues. CDR1 LGHNA and CDR2 YNFKEQ come from the germline V gene. The CDR3 protein is CASSFAGGRANNYGYTF.